This T cell receptor (beta chain) comes out of a study of T cell changes during pregnancy in multiple sclerosis. Data came from immunoSEQ multiplex PCR; TCRdb stores just in-frame clones and leaves some out. Of about 44,000 clones listed, nearly 95% are singletons. With 0 bases removed from V and 1 base from J, the gap between germline ends came to 10 bases. Germline assignment: CDR1 SGHRS and CDR2 YFSETQ. The CDR3 sequence is 15 residues long. The sample consisted of CD4+ T cells from peripheral blood mononuclear cells, taken in the first trimester of pregnancy. The V and J genes are TRBV5-1 and TRBJ1-2; no clear D gene. The TCR originated in a female donor with multiple sclerosis, enrolled in a pregnancy study. The CDR3 here is CASSLAQAINYGYTF. DNA for the CDR3: TGCGCCAGCAGCTTGGCCCAGGCGATTAACTATGGCTACACCTTC.